This TCR beta chain comes out of a study of OX40 agonist ivuxolimab in advanced cancers. Background on the study: Dosing consisted of intravenous ivuxolimab at 0.01 to 10 mg/kg every 2 weeks. It was permissible to have had prior anti-PD-1, anti-PD-L1 or anti-CTLA-4 therapy, and around 40% had some. Participants averaged approximately 65 years of age (range roughly 23 to 85) and were over 75% male.

Trimming left V 10 bases short and J 6 bases short, with 15 bases between. The CDR3 has 12 residues. Germline V gives CDR1 MNHEY, CDR2 SVGAGI. Autoimmune disease history or systemic immunosuppression led to patient exclusion. Sequencing used immunoSEQ multiplex PCR; TCRdb keeps in-frame clones, though not all of them. Of roughly 64,000 clones listed, 80% to 85% are singletons. The clonotype was recovered from an adult with an advanced solid tumor such as melanoma, head and neck, liver or kidney cancer. Sequenced material: CD4+ or CD8+ T cells sorted from blood, taken in a trial of the OX40 agonist ivuxolimab. V usage is TRBV6-5 and J usage is TRBJ1-2; possible D gene TRBD1, 5 bases. DNA of the CDR3: TGTGCCACCCTCGCAACGGGGGATGGCTACACCTTC. It translates to CATLATGDGYTF.